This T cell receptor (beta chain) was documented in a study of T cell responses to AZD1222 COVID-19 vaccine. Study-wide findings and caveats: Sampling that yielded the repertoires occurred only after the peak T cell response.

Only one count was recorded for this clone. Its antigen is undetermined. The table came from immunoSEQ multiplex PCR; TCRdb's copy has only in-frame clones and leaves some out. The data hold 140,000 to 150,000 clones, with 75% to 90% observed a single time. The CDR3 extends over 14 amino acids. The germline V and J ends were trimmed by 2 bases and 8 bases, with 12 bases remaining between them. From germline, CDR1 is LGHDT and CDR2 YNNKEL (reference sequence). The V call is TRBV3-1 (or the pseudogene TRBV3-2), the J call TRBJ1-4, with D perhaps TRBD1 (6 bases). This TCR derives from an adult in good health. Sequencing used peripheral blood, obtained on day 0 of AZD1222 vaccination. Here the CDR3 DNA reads TGTGCCAGCAGCCAAACGGGACAAAGGGAAAAACTGTTTTTT. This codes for CASSQTGQREKLFF.